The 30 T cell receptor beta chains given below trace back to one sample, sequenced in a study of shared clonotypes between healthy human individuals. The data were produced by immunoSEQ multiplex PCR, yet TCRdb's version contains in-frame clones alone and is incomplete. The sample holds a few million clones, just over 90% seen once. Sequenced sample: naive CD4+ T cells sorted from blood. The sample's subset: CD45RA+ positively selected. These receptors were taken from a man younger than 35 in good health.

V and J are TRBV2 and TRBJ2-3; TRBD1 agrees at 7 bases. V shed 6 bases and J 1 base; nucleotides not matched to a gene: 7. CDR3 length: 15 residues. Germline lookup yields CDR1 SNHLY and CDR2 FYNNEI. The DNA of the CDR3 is TGTGCCAGCAGGAGACAGGGTTTGGGCACAGATACGCAGTATTTT. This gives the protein CASRRQGLGTDTQYF.

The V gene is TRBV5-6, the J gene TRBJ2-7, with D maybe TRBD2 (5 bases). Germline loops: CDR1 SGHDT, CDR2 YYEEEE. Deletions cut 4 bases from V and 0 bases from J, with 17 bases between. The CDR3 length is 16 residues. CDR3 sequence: CASSPLGGSSSYEQYF. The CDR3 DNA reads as TGTGCCAGCAGCCCTCTAGGCGGGTCCTCCTCCTACGAGCAGTACTTC.

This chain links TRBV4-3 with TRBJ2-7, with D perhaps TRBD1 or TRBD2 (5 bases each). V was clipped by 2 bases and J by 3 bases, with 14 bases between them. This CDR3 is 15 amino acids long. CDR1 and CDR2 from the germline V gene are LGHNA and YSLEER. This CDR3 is CASSQRTGRFYEQYF. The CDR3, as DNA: TGCGCCAGCAGCCAACGGACGGGGCGGTTCTACGAGCAGTACTTC.

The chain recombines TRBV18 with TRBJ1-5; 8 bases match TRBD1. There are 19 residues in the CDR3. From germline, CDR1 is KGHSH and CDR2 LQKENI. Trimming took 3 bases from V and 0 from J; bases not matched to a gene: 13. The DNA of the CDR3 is TGTGCCAGCTCACCTTATAGAGGACAGGGATGGGATAGCAATCAGCCCCAGCATTTT. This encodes CASSPYRGQGWDSNQPQHF. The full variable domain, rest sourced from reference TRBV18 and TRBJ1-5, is NAGVMQNPRHLVRRRGQEARLRCSPMKGHSHVYWYRQLPEEGLKFMVYLQKENIIDESGMPKERFSAEFPKEGPSILRIQQVVRGDSAAYFCASSPYRGQGWDSNQPQHFGDGTRLSIL.

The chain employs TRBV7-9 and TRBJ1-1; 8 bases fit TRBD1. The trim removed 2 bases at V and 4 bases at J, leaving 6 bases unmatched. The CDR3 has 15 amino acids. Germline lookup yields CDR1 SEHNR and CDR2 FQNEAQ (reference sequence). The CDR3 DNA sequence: TGTGCCAGCAGCTTAACAGGGGGAAAGGGCACTGAAGCTTTCTTT. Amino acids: CASSLTGGKGTEAFF.

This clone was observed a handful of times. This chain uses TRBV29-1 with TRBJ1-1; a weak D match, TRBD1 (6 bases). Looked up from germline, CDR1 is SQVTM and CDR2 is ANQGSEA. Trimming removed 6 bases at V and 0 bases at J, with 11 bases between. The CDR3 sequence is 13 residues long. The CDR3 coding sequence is TGCAGCGTCCACAGGGATCTGAACACTGAAGCTTTCTTT. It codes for CSVHRDLNTEAFF. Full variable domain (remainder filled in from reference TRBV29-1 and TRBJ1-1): SAVISQKPSRDICQRGTSLTIQCQVDSQVTMMFWYRQQPGQSLTLIATANQGSEATYESGFVIDKFPISRPNLTFSTLTVSNMSPEDSSIYLCSVHRDLNTEAFFGQGTRLTVV.

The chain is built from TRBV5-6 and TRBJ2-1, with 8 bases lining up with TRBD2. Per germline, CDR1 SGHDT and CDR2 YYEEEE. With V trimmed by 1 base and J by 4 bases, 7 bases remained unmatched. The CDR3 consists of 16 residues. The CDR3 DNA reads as TGTGCCAGCAGCTTGTTCACCAGCGGGGGATACAATGAGCAGTTCTTC. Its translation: CASSLFTSGGYNEQFF.

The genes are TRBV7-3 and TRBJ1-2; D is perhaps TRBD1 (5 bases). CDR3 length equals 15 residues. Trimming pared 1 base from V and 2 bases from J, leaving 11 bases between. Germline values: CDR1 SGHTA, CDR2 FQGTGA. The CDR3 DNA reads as TGTGCCAGCAGCTTAAAGGCCGAGGGGAACTATGGCTACACCTTC. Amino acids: CASSLKAEGNYGYTF.

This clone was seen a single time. CDR3 DNA: TGTGCCAGCAGCTTTGACAGGAATGAGCAGTTCTTC. Its protein is CASSFDRNEQFF. This chain joins TRBV5-8 and TRBJ2-1, with D tentatively TRBD1 (6 bases). CDR3 length: 12 amino acids. The V and J ends lost 2 bases and 7 bases respectively, with 7 bases between them. Germline CDR1 SGHTS, CDR2 YDEGEE.

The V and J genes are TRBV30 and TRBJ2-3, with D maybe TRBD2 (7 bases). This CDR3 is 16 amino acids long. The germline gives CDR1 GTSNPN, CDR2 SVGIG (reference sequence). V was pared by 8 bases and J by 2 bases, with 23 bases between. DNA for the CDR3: TGTGCCCGGGGGGCTAGCGGACGACTTAACACAGATACGCAGTATTTT. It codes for CARGASGRLNTDTQYF.

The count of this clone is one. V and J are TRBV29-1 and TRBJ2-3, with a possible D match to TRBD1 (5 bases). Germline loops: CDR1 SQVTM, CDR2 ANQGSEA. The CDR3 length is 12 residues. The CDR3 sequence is CVVTALTDTQYF. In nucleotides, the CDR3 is TGCGTAGTGACAGCCCTCACAGATACGCAGTATTTT.

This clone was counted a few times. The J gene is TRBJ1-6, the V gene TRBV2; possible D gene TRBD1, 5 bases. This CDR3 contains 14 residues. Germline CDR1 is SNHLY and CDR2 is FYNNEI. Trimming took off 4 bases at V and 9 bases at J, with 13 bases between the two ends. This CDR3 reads CASSVGREVSPLHF. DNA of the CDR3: TGTGCCAGCAGTGTAGGCAGGGAGGTTTCACCCCTCCACTTT.

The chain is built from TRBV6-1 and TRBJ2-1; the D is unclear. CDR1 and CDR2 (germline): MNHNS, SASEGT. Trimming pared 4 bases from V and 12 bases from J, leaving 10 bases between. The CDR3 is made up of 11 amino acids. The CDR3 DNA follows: TGTGCCAGCAGTGGGTTATGGGGGCAGTTCTTC. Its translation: CASSGLWGQFF.

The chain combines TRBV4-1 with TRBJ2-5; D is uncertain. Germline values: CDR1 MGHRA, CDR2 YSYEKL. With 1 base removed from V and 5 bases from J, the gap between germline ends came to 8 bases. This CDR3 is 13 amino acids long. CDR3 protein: CASSQVYRETQYF. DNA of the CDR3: TGCGCCAGCAGCCAAGTGTATCGGGAGACCCAGTACTTC.

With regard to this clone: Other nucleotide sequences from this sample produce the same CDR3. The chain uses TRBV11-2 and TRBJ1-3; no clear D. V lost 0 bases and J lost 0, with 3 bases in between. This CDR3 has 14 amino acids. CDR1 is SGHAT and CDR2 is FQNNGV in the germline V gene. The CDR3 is CASSLEFSGNTIYF. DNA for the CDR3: TGTGCCAGCAGCTTAGAATTCTCTGGAAACACCATATATTTT.

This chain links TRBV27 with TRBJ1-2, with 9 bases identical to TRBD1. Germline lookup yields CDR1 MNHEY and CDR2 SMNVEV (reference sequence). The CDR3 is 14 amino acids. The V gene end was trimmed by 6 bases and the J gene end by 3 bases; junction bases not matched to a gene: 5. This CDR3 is CASRYRDRDYGYTF. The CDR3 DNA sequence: TGTGCCAGCAGATATCGGGACAGGGACTATGGCTACACCTTC.

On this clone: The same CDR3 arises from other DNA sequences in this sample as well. The CDR3 region has the DNA TGTGCCAGCAGTTACTCGGGGGGCCCTGGGGCCAACGTCCTGACTTTC. Its translation: CASSYSGGPGANVLTF. This chain joins TRBV6-5 and TRBJ2-6; tentatively, D is TRBD1 or TRBD2 (6 bases each). CDR3 size: 16 residues. Germline CDR1 and CDR2: MNHEY and SVGAGI. Trimming pared 0 bases from V and 2 bases from J, leaving 8 bases between.

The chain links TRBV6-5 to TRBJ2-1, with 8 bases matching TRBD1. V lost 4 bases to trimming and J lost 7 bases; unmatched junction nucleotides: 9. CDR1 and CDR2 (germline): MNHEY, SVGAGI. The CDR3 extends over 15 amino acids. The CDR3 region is CASSSPGQVENEQFF. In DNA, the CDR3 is TGTGCCAGCAGTTCCCCGGGACAGGTGGAGAATGAGCAGTTCTTC.

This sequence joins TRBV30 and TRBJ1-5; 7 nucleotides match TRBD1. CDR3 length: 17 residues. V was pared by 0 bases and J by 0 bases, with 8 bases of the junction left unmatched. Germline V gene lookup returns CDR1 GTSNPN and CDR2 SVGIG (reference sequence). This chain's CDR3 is CAWSVRVGQNSNQPQHF. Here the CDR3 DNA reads TGTGCCTGGAGTGTACGGGTGGGACAGAATAGCAATCAGCCCCAGCATTTT.

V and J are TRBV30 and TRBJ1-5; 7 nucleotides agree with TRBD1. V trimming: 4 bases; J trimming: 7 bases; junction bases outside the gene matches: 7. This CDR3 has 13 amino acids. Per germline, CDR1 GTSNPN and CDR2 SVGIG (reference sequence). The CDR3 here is CAWTPQGGQPQHF. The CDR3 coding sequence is TGTGCCTGGACCCCGCAGGGGGGACAGCCCCAGCATTTT.

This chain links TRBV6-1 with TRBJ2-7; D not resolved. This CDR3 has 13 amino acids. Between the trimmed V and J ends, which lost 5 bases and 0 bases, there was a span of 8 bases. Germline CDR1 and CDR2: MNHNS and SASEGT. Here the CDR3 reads CASSPRSSYEQYF. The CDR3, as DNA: TGTGCCAGCAGTCCCAGGAGCTCCTACGAGCAGTACTTC.

This chain's CDR3 is CASSEGEGLEQFF. DNA of the CDR3: TGTGCCAGCAGTGAAGGGGAGGGGCTTGAGCAGTTCTTC. This sequence joins TRBV6-1 and TRBJ2-1, with 7 bases aligning to TRBD2. V lost 1 base and J lost 9; bases outside the gene matches: 3. From germline, CDR1 is MNHNS and CDR2 SASEGT. The CDR3 is made up of 13 amino acids.

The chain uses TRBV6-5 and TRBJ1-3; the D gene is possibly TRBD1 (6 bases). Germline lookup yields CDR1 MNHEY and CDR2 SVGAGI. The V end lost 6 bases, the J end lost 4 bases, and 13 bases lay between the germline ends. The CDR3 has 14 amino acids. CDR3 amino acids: CASSTGWNGNTIYF. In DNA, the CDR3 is TGTGCCAGCAGCACAGGGTGGAACGGAAACACCATATATTTT.

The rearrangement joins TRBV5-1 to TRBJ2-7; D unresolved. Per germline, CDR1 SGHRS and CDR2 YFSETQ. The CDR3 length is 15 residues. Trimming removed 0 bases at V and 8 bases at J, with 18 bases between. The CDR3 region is CASSLALEILRKQYF. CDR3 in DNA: TGCGCCAGCAGCTTGGCCCTAGAGATACTACGGAAGCAGTACTTC.

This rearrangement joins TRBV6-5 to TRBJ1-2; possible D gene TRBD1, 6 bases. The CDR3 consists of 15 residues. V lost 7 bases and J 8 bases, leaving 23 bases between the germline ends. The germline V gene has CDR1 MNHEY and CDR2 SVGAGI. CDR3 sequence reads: CASTSWGGATSGYTF. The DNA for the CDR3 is TGTGCCAGCACCTCTTGGGGGGGCGCGACCTCAGGCTACACCTTC.

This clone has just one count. The CDR3 protein is CASSQSGTTNEKLFF. The CDR3 DNA sequence: TGCGCCAGCAGCCAATCAGGGACAACTAATGAAAAACTGTTTTTT. The V gene is TRBV4-1, the J gene TRBJ1-4, with D possibly matching TRBD1 (5 bases). Germline V gives CDR1 MGHRA, CDR2 YSYEKL. Trimming stripped 2 bases from V and 0 bases from J, with 7 bases between. This CDR3 contains 15 residues.

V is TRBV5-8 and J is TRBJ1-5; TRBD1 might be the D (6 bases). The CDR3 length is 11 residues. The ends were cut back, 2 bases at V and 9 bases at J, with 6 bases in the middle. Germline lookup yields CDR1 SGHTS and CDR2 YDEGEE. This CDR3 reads CASSFRGPQHF. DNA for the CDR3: TGTGCCAGCAGCTTCAGGGGGCCCCAGCATTTT. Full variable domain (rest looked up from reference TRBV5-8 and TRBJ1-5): EAGVTQSPTHLIKTRGQQATLRCSPISGHTSVYWYQQALGLGLQFLLWYDEGEERNRGNFPPRFSGRQFPNYSSELNVNALELEDSALYLCASSFRGPQHFGDGTRLSIL.

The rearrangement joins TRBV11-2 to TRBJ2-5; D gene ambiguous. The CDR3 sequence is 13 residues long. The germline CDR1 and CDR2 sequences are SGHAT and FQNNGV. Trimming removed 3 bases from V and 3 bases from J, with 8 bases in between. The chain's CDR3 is CASSFGREETQYF. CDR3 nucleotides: TGTGCCAGCAGCTTCGGTCGAGAAGAGACCCAGTACTTC.

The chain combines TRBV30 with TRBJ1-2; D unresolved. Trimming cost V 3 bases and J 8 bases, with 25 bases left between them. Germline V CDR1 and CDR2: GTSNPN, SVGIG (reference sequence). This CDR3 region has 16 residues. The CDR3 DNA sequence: TGTGCCTGGAGGGTACTAGGAGCTCAAGCCCTAGGCGGCTACACCTTC. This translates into CAWRVLGAQALGGYTF.

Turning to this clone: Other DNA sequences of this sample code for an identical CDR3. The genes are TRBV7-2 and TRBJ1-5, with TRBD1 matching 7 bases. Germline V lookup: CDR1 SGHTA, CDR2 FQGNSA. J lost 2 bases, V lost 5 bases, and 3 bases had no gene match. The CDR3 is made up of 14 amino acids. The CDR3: CASSPQGGNQPQHF. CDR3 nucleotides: TGTGCCAGCAGCCCGCAGGGGGGCAATCAGCCCCAGCATTTT. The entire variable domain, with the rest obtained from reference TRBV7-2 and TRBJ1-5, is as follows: GAGVSQSPSNKVTEKGKDVELRCDPISGHTALYWYRQSLGQGLEFLIYFQGNSAPDKSGLPSDRFSAERTGGSVSTLTIQRTQQEDSAVYLCASSPQGGNQPQHFGDGTRLSIL.